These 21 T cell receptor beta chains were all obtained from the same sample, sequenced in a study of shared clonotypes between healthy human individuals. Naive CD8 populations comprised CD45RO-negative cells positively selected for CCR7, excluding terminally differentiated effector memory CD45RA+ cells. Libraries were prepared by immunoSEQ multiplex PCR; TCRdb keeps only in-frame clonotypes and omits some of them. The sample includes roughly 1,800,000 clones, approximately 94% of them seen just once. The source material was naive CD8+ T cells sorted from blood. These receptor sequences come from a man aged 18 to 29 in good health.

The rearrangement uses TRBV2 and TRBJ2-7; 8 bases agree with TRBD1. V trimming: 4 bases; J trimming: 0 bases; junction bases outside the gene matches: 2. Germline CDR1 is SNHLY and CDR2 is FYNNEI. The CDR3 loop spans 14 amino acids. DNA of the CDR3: TGTGCCAGCAGTGGGACAGGGCACTCCTACGAGCAGTACTTC. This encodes CASSGTGHSYEQYF. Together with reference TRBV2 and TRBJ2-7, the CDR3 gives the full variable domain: EPEVTQTPSHQVTQMGQEVILRCVPISNHLYFYWYRQILGQKVEFLVSFYNNEISEKSEIFDDQFSVERPDGSNFTLKIRSTKLEDSAMYFCASSGTGHSYEQYFGPGTRLTVT.

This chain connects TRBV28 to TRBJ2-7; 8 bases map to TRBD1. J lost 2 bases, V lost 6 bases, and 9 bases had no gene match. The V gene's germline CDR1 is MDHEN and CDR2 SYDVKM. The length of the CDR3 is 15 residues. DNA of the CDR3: TGTGCCAGCAGCCCTCCTGGACAGGGCGCCTACGAGCAGTACTTC. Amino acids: CASSPPGQGAYEQYF.

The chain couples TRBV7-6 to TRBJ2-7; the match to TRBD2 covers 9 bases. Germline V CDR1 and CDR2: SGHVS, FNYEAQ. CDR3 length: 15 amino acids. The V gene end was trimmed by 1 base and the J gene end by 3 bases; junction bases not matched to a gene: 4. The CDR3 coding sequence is TGTGCCAGCAGCTTAGGGGGTAGCGGGAGCTACGAGCAGTACTTC. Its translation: CASSLGGSGSYEQYF.

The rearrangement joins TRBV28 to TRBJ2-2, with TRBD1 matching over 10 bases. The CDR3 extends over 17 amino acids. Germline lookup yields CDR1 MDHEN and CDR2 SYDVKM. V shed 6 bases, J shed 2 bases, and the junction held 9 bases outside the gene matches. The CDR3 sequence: CASSENWTGGNTGELFF. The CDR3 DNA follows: TGTGCCAGCAGCGAAAATTGGACAGGGGGTAACACCGGGGAGCTGTTTTTT.

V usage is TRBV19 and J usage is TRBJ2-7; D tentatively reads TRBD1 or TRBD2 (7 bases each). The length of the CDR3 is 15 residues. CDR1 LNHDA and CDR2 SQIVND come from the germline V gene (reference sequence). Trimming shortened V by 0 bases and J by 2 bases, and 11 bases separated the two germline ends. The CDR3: CASSIEGGGAYEQYF. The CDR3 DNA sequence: TGTGCCAGTAGTATAGAGGGAGGGGGCGCCTACGAGCAGTACTTC.

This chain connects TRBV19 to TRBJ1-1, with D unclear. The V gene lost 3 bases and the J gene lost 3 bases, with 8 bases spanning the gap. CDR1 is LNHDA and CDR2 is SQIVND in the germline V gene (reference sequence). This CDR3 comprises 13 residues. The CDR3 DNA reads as TGTGCCAGTAGTATGGGAAGCCACACTGAAGCTTTCTTT. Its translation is CASSMGSHTEAFF.

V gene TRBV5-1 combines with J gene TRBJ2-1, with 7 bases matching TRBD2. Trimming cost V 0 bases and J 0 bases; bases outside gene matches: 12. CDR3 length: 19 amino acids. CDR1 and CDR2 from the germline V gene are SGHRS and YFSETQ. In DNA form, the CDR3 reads TGCGCCAGCAGCTTGGCCATGTTTACTAGCGCTTACTCCTACAATGAGCAGTTCTTC. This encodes CASSLAMFTSAYSYNEQFF.

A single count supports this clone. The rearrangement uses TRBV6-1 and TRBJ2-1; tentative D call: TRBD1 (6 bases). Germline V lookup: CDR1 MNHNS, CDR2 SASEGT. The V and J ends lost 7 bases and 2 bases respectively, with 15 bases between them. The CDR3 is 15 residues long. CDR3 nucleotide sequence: TGTGCCAGCACCCGGAACGGGGACACCTACAATGAGCAGTTCTTC. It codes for CASTRNGDTYNEQFF.

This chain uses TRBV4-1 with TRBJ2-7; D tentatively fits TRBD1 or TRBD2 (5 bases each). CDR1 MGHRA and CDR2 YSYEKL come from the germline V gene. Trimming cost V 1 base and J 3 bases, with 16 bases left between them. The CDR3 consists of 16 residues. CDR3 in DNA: TGCGCCAGCAGCCAAGGTGGGGACGGCGGCTTCTACGAGCAGTACTTC. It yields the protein CASSQGGDGGFYEQYF.

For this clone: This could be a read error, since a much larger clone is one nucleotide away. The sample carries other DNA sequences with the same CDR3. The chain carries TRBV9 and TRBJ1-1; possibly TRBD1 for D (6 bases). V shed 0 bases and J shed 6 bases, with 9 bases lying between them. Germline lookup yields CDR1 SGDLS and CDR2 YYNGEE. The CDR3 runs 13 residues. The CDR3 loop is CASSVGGGPEAFF. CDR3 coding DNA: TGTGCCAGCAGCGTAGGTGGGGGGCCTGAAGCTTTCTTT.

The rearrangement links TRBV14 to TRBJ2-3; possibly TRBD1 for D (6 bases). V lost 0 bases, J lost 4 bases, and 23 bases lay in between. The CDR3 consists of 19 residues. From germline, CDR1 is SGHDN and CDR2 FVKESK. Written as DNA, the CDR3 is TGTGCCAGCAGCCAAGAGGAGGACAGAAGGGCACTCCCAGCAGATACGCAGTATTTT. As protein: CASSQEEDRRALPADTQYF.

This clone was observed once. CDR3 residues: CASMTSGGETQYF. The CDR3 DNA is TGTGCCAGCATGACTAGCGGGGGGGAGACCCAGTACTTC. This chain joins TRBV5-4 and TRBJ2-5; 13 positions agree with TRBD2. Looked up from germline, CDR1 is SGHNT and CDR2 is YYREEE (reference sequence). The V segment lost 6 bases and the J segment 5 bases; nucleotides outside the gene matches: 1. CDR3 size: 13 residues.

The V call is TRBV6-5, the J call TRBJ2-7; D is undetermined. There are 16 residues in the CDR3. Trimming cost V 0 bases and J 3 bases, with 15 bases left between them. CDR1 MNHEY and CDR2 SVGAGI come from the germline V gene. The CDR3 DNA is TGTGCCAGCAGTTACTCTCTTGTTAGCAGTAGCTACGAGCAGTACTTC. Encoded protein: CASSYSLVSSSYEQYF.

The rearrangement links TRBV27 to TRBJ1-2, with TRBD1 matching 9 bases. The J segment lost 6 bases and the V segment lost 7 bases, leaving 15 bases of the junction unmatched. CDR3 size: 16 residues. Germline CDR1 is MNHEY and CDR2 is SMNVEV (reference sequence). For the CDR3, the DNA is TGTGCCAGCACGGCGGGACAGGGTTACCTTTTGGATGGCTACACCTTC. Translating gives CASTAGQGYLLDGYTF.

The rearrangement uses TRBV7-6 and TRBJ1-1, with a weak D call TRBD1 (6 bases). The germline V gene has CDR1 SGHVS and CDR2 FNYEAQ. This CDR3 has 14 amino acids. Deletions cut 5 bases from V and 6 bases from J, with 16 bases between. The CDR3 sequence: CASSATGISSEAFF. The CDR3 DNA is TGTGCCAGCAGCGCCACAGGGATATCCTCTGAAGCTTTCTTT.

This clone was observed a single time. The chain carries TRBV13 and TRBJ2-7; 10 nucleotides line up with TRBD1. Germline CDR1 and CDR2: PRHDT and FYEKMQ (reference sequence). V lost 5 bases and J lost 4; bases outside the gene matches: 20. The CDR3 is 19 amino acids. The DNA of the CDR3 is TGTGCCAGCAGCGCAGACGGACAGGGGGATTCGCAGCGGTATTACGAGCAGTACTTC. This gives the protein CASSADGQGDSQRYYEQYF.

The CDR3 region has the DNA TGTGCCAGCAGTGAAGCCAGCGGGGGGGCCGAGGGGGCTCACGAGCAGTACTTC. This translates into CASSEASGGAEGAHEQYF. The J gene is TRBJ2-7, the V gene TRBV6-1, with 10 bases lining up with TRBD2. Germline trimming cut 0 bases from V and 5 bases from J; bases unmatched to any gene: 13. The CDR3 is 18 residues long. Germline values: CDR1 MNHNS, CDR2 SASEGT.

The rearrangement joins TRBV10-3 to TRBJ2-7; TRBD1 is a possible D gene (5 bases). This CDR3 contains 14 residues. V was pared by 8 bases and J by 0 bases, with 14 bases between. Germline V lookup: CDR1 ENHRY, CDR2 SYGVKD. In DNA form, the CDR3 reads TGTGCCATCGGGGCGGACATCTCCTCCTACGAGCAGTACTTC. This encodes CAIGADISSYEQYF.

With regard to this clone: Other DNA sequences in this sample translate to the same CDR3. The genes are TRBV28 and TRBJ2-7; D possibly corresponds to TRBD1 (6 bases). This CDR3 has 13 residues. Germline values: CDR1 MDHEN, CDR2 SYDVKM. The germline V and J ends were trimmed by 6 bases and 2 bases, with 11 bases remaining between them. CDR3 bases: TGTGCCAGCAGAATGACAGGCGCCTACGAGCAGTACTTC. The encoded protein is CASRMTGAYEQYF.

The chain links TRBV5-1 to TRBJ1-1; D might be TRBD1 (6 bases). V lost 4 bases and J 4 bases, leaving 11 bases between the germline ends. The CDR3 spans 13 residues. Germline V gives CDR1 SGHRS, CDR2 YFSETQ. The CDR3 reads CASSNTGLTEAFF. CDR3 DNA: TGCGCCAGCAGCAATACAGGGCTCACTGAAGCTTTCTTT.

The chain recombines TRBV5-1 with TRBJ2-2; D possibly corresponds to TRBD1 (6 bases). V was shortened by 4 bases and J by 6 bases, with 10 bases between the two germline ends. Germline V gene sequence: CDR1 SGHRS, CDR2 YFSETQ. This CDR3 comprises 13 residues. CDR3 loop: CASSETGSGELFF. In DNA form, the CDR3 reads TGCGCCAGCAGCGAAACAGGGTCCGGGGAGCTGTTTTTT. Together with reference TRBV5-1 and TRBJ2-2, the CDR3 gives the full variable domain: KAGVTQTPRYLIKTRGQQVTLSCSPISGHRSVSWYQQTPGQGLQFLFEYFSETQRNKGNFPGRFSGRQFSNSRSEMNVSTLELGDSALYLCASSETGSGELFFGEGSRLTVL.